Following are 16 T cell receptor beta chains from one sample sequenced in a study of blood T cell repertoires in COVID-19. The protocol was immunoSEQ multiplex PCR, while the TCRdb copy is restricted to in-frame clones and leaves out a portion. The data hold some 300,000 clones, with around 88% observed a single time. Material: peripheral blood. The origin of the receptors is a woman aged 25 to 39 who had recovered from COVID-19.

On this clone: The same CDR3 arises from other DNA sequences in this sample as well. The chain employs TRBV5-1 and TRBJ1-1, with D possibly TRBD1 on 6 matching bases. Germline CDR1 and CDR2: SGHRS and YFSETQ. V was trimmed by 4 bases and J by 2 bases, leaving 12 bases between them. The CDR3 spans 14 residues. The CDR3 is CASSPGQTNTEAFF. For the CDR3, the DNA is TGCGCCAGCAGCCCAGGACAGACAAACACTGAAGCTTTCTTT.

In nucleotides, the CDR3 is TGTGCCAGCAGTGAAAGGACTGATTCACCCCTCCACTTT. This encodes CASSERTDSPLHF. The chain recombines TRBV6-1 with TRBJ1-6; D remains unclear. Trimming took 2 bases from V and 8 from J, leaving 7 bases between them. Germline CDR1 and CDR2: MNHNS and SASEGT. This CDR3 region has 13 residues.

The chain has TRBV24-1 and TRBJ1-5; 8 bases agree with TRBD1. The junction had 3 bases not matched to a gene; V was cut back by 3 bases and J by 0 bases. The CDR3 runs to 16 residues. CDR1 KGHDR and CDR2 SFDVKD come from the germline V gene. CDR3 nucleotide sequence: TGTGCCACCAGTGATCCGACAGGGGATAGCAATCAGCCCCAGCATTTT. This encodes CATSDPTGDSNQPQHF.

V is TRBV5-1 and J is TRBJ1-1; TRBD1 might be the D (5 bases). Trimming stripped 4 bases from V and 1 base from J, with 17 bases between. The CDR3 sequence is 16 residues long. Germline CDR1 SGHRS, CDR2 YFSETQ. In nucleotides, the CDR3 is TGCGCCAGCAGCCGCCTTGGAGTAGGGGAGAACACTGAAGCTTTCTTT. Amino acid sequence: CASSRLGVGENTEAFF.

This sequence joins TRBV19 and TRBJ2-6; 10 bases align to TRBD1. The ends lost 7 bases at V and 0 bases at J; junction bases unmatched: 9. CDR3 size: 18 residues. CDR1 is LNHDA, CDR2 SQIVND, per germline (reference sequence). The CDR3 protein is CASTLGQGGISGANVLTF. The CDR3 DNA is TGTGCCAGTACCCTAGGACAGGGGGGAATCTCTGGGGCCAACGTCCTGACTTTC.

This clone showed up just once. V is TRBV7-2 and J is TRBJ2-1; D gene ambiguous. Deletions cut 5 bases from V and 4 bases from J, with 12 bases between. Germline V gives CDR1 SGHTA, CDR2 FQGNSA. This CDR3 spans 14 amino acids. This CDR3 reads CASSPSPLYNEQFF. In DNA, the CDR3 is TGTGCCAGCAGCCCAAGCCCTTTGTACAATGAGCAGTTCTTC. Combining the CDR3 with reference TRBV7-2 and TRBJ2-1 gives the whole variable domain GAGVSQSPSNKVTEKGKDVELRCDPISGHTALYWYRQSLGQGLEFLIYFQGNSAPDKSGLPSDRFSAERTGGSVSTLTIQRTQQEDSAVYLCASSPSPLYNEQFFGPGTRLTVL.

This rearrangement joins TRBV7-2 to TRBJ2-5; 8 bases align to TRBD2. Germline CDR1 and CDR2: SGHTA and FQGNSA. The CDR3 has 16 residues. Trimming at V came to 4 bases and at J to 4 bases, leaving 11 bases not matched to a gene. CDR3 residues: CASSSPGGEEGETQYF. CDR3 DNA sequence: TGTGCCAGCAGCTCCCCGGGAGGGGAGGAGGGAGAGACCCAGTACTTC.

This chain joins TRBV7-8 and TRBJ1-3, with 10 bases identical to TRBD1. Germline V gives CDR1 SGHVS, CDR2 FQNEAQ. With V trimmed by 5 bases and J by 8 bases, 15 bases remained unmatched. The CDR3 loop spans 17 amino acids. The CDR3 DNA follows: TGTGCCAGCAGCCCTCGTTGGGACAGGGGATTGGCGGACACCATATATTTT. The encoded protein is CASSPRWDRGLADTIYF.

The CDR3 coding sequence is TGTGCCAGCAGCCAAGAACTAGCGGGGAGTACGTTCTTC. Translated, it gives CASSQELAGSTFF. The chain employs TRBV3-1 (or the pseudogene TRBV3-2) and TRBJ2-1, with 10 bases lining up with TRBD2. V trimming: 0 bases; J trimming: 15 bases; junction bases outside the gene matches: 5. CDR3 length equals 13 residues. Germline assignment: CDR1 LGHDT and CDR2 YNNKEL (reference sequence).

This rearrangement joins TRBV6-1 to TRBJ1-2; D may be TRBD1 (5 bases). The CDR3 loop spans 15 amino acids. V was trimmed by 3 bases and J by 6 bases, leaving 17 bases between them. Germline V gene lookup returns CDR1 MNHNS and CDR2 SASEGT. CDR3 DNA sequence: TGTGCCAGCAGTGACCGCTTGGGGCCTACTGATGGCTACACCTTC. Its translation: CASSDRLGPTDGYTF.

As to this clone: Other nucleotide sequences from this sample produce the same CDR3. V is TRBV7-9 and J is TRBJ1-2; no clear D gene. The CDR3 spans 13 residues. Trimming shortened V by 1 base and J by 3 bases, and 6 bases separated the two germline ends. Germline lookup yields CDR1 SEHNR and CDR2 FQNEAQ (reference sequence). The CDR3 nucleotides read TGTGCCAGCAGCTTAGGACTGGACTATGGCTACACCTTC. Translated, it gives CASSLGLDYGYTF.

The rearrangement links TRBV16 to TRBJ1-4; 10 positions agree with TRBD1. Germline loops: CDR1 KGHSY, CDR2 FQNENV. The CDR3 is made up of 15 amino acids. The trim removed 0 bases at V and 7 bases at J, leaving 2 bases unmatched. The CDR3 DNA follows: TGTGCCAGCAGCCAATCGGGACAGGGGTCTGAAAAACTGTTTTTT. It is translated as CASSQSGQGSEKLFF.

This chain uses TRBV23-1 with TRBJ1-5; D possibly corresponds to TRBD1 (5 bases). TRBV23-1 carries the ORF label, with uncertain function. CDR3 length equals 14 residues. V gave up 0 bases and J gave up 7 bases, with 10 bases separating them. This chain's CDR3 is CASSQSFGGQPQHF. The CDR3 nucleotides are TGCGCCAGCAGTCAATCGTTCGGGGGACAGCCCCAGCATTTT.

This chain joins TRBV19 and TRBJ1-5; no reliable D call. V shed 7 bases and J shed 1 base, with 8 bases lying between them. Germline values: CDR1 LNHDA, CDR2 SQIVND (reference sequence). The CDR3 length is 13 residues. The CDR3: CASTLESNQPQHF. Here the CDR3 DNA reads TGTGCCAGTACCCTCGAGAGCAATCAGCCCCAGCATTTT. Based on the CDR3 plus reference TRBV19 and TRBJ1-5, the full variable domain is DGGITQSPKYLFRKEGQNVTLSCEQNLNHDAMYWYRQDPGQGLRLIYYSQIVNDFQKGDIAEGYSVSREKKESFPLTVTSAQKNPTAFYLCASTLESNQPQHFGDGTRLSIL.

V gene TRBV19 combines with J gene TRBJ1-1; a weak D match, TRBD1 (6 bases). The V gene lost 4 bases and the J gene lost 2 bases, with 11 bases spanning the gap. This CDR3 has 14 amino acids. Germline V gives CDR1 LNHDA, CDR2 SQIVND (reference sequence). In DNA form, the CDR3 reads TGTGCCAGTAGTACACACAGGGCTAACACTGAAGCTTTCTTT. Translating it yields CASSTHRANTEAFF.

The V gene is TRBV12-3 or TRBV12-4, the J gene TRBJ1-2; D is uncertain. The CDR3 sequence is 11 residues long. Trimming stripped 3 bases from V and 14 bases from J, with 13 bases between. CDR3 DNA: TGTGCCAGCAGTTTTGGGCAGTCGTTAACCTTC. As protein: CASSFGQSLTF.